These 25 T cell receptor beta chains share one sample of origin, sequenced in a study of T cells in Graves' hyperthyroidism and ophthalmopathy. Amplification yielded TCR beta CDR3 regions, with RNA transcripts as the source. HTBI primers drove first-round RT-PCR of the TCR CDR3. TCRdb independently ran MiXCR on the multiplex PCR reads; one entry per CDR3 protein. The sample holds under 700,000 distinct CDR3 sequences; 16% are singletons and the top ten take approximately 18%. Sequences were obtained from blood. The receptors here all came from a woman between 18 and 29 years old with Graves' hyperthyroidism.

This clonotype was observed many times. The chain uses TRBV30 and TRBJ2-4; D uncertain. Germline lookup yields CDR1 GTSNPN and CDR2 SVGIG (reference sequence). The V gene lost 7 bases and the J gene lost 0 bases, with 7 bases spanning the gap. This CDR3 comprises 12 residues. The CDR3 spells CAYNRAKNIQYF. The DNA of the CDR3 is TGTGCCTACAACAGAGCCAAAAACATTCAGTACTTC. Variable domain in full (rest from reference TRBV30 and TRBJ2-4): SQTIHQWPATLVQPVGSPLSLECTVEGTSNPNLYWYRQAAGRGLQLLFYSVGIGQISSEVPQNLSASRPQDRQFILSSKKLLLSDSGFYLCAYNRAKNIQYFGAGTRLSVL.

This clonotype was observed many times. The CDR3 reads CATSDPGRASGTDTQYF. The CDR3 DNA reads as TGTGCCACCAGTGATCCAGGTCGGGCTAGCGGCACAGATACGCAGTATTTT. V is TRBV24-1 and J is TRBJ2-3, with D perhaps TRBD2 (6 bases). CDR3 length equals 17 residues. V lost 3 bases and J lost 1, with 16 bases in between. CDR1 KGHDR and CDR2 SFDVKD come from the germline V gene.

This clonotype was counted ten times or more. The rearrangement links TRBV6-1 to TRBJ1-6, with 9 bases fitting TRBD1. Germline assignment: CDR1 MNHNS and CDR2 SASEGT. V was pared by 3 bases and J by 10 bases, with 10 bases of the junction left unmatched. The CDR3 has 16 residues. The CDR3 sequence is CASSEEAGTGTSPLHF. DNA for the CDR3: TGTGCCAGCAGTGAGGAAGCCGGGACAGGGACCTCACCCCTCCACTTT.

The rearrangement joins TRBV27 to TRBJ2-2; D perhaps matches TRBD2 (6 bases). V was cut by 10 bases and J by 10 bases, with 13 bases left in between. The CDR3 is 11 residues long. Per the germline V gene, CDR1 is MNHEY and CDR2 is SMNVEV (reference sequence). The CDR3 is CATRRVQELFF. The CDR3 DNA sequence: TGTGCCACCAGGAGGGTGCAGGAGCTGTTTTTT.

The chain joins TRBV11-2 to TRBJ1-4; the match to TRBD1 covers 7 bases. CDR3 size: 15 residues. Germline V CDR1 and CDR2: SGHAT, FQNNGV. V lost 5 bases and J lost 10; bases outside the gene matches: 13. CDR3 sequence reads: CASSRGEGGSGKLFF. The CDR3 region has the DNA TGTGCCAGCAGCCGGGGTGAAGGGGGCTCGGGAAAACTGTTTTTT.

Ten or more counts support this clonotype. The chain employs TRBV12-3 or TRBV12-4 and TRBJ1-5; the match to TRBD1 covers 9 bases. Trimming took 5 bases from V and 7 from J; bases not matched to a gene: 6. The CDR3 consists of 14 residues. CDR3 in DNA: TGTGCCAGCAGTCTCCGGACAGGGGACCAGCCCCAGCATTTT. It is translated as CASSLRTGDQPQHF.

This clonotype occurred a few times. V usage is TRBV20-1 and J usage is TRBJ2-1; 8 bases map to TRBD2. CDR1 and CDR2 (germline): DFQATT, SNEGSKA (reference sequence). CDR3 size: 14 residues. The J segment lost 0 bases and the V segment lost 3 bases, leaving 1 base of the junction unmatched. The CDR3 protein is CSASSGNSYNEQFF. For the CDR3, the DNA is TGCAGTGCTAGTAGCGGGAACTCCTACAATGAGCAGTTCTTC.

This clonotype was seen only a few times. The V gene is TRBV7-9, the J gene TRBJ2-3; TRBD1 matches 8 bases. This CDR3 region has 17 residues. Losses at the gene ends were 8 bases for V and 6 bases for J; bases not matched to a gene: 19. From germline, CDR1 is SEHNR and CDR2 FQNEAQ (reference sequence). DNA for the CDR3: TGTGCCAGCGCATTATTCGGCCGCAGGGGGCGTTCGGATACGCAGTATTTT. Its protein product is CASALFGRRGRSDTQYF.

This clonotype came up many times. V usage is TRBV11-2 and J usage is TRBJ1-2; the D is unclear. The length of the CDR3 is 17 residues. V lost 0 bases and J 5 bases, leaving 19 bases between the germline ends. CDR1 and CDR2 (germline): SGHAT, FQNNGV. CDR3 sequence (DNA): TGTGCCAGCAGCTTAGATCGGGGTCCCTCAACTGGGTATGGCTACACCTTC. It encodes CASSLDRGPSTGYGYTF.

The chain employs TRBV12-3 or TRBV12-4 and TRBJ1-5; 7 bases line up with TRBD1. The J segment lost 7 bases and the V segment lost 6 bases, leaving 18 bases of the junction unmatched. This CDR3 is 17 amino acids long. The CDR3 loop reads CASSPLGAGGGGQPQHF. The CDR3 DNA follows: TGTGCCAGCAGCCCTCTAGGAGCAGGGGGAGGCGGGCAGCCCCAGCATTTT.

The chain links TRBV29-1 to TRBJ2-7; TRBD1 agrees at 9 bases. The germline CDR1 and CDR2 sequences are SQVTM and ANQGSEA. CDR3 length equals 13 residues. The junction had 3 bases not matched to a gene; V was cut back by 4 bases and J by 2 bases. CDR3 coding DNA: TGCAGCGTTGCGGGGGACAGGGCCTACGAGCAGTACTTC. Amino acids: CSVAGDRAYEQYF.

Ten or more counts support this clonotype. The V gene is TRBV6-2 or TRBV6-3, the J gene TRBJ1-4; D might be TRBD1 (5 bases). The V end lost 5 bases, the J end lost 7 bases, and 11 bases lay between the germline ends. The germline gives CDR1 MNHEY, CDR2 SVGEGT. The CDR3 sequence is 13 residues long. In nucleotides, the CDR3 is TGTGCCAGCAGTCGCCGGGACGCTGAAAAACTGTTTTTT. Protein sequence: CASSRRDAEKLFF.

There are many counts of this clonotype. The chain employs TRBV18 and TRBJ1-1; D unclear. Germline V gene data show CDR1 as KGHSH and CDR2 as LQKENI. The CDR3 has 14 amino acids. Between the trimmed V and J ends, which lost 4 bases and 1 base, there was a span of 10 bases. The CDR3 loop reads CASSQGNKNTEAFF. CDR3 in DNA: TGTGCCAGCTCACAAGGAAACAAGAACACTGAAGCTTTCTTT.

The rearrangement links TRBV20-1 to TRBJ1-5; D is possibly TRBD1 (5 bases). Trimming shortened V by 2 bases and J by 1 base, and 15 bases separated the two germline ends. The germline gives CDR1 DFQATT, CDR2 SNEGSKA (reference sequence). This CDR3 has 16 residues. CDR3 protein: CSARLLREGSNQPQHF. The CDR3 bases are TGCAGTGCTAGATTGCTCAGGGAAGGGAGCAATCAGCCCCAGCATTTT.

There are many counts of this clonotype. CDR3: CASGEISGYQETQYF. In nucleotides, the CDR3 is TGTGCCAGCGGAGAAATTAGCGGGTACCAAGAGACCCAGTACTTC. The V and J genes are TRBV12-3 or TRBV12-4 and TRBJ2-5; TRBD2 agrees at 7 bases. This CDR3 contains 15 residues. V lost 8 bases, J lost 0 bases, and 9 bases stayed unmatched.

This clonotype was seen many times. The chain couples TRBV14 to TRBJ2-1, with D perhaps matching TRBD1 or TRBD2 (5 bases each). From germline, CDR1 is SGHDN and CDR2 FVKESK. The CDR3 loop spans 13 amino acids. The ends were cut back, 4 bases at V and 10 bases at J, with 14 bases in the middle. The CDR3 reads CASSRSGRDEQFF. The DNA of the CDR3 is TGTGCCAGCAGCCGTTCGGGCAGGGACGAGCAGTTCTTC.

This clonotype was seen repeatedly, ten times or more. The chain recombines TRBV11-3 with TRBJ2-1; D unclear. Germline lookup yields CDR1 SGHNT and CDR2 YENEEA. This CDR3 region has 13 residues. With 2 bases removed from V and 9 bases from J, the gap between germline ends came to 11 bases. In DNA, the CDR3 is TGTGCCAGCAGCTTAAGGACCGCAGGTGAGCAGTTCTTC. It is translated as CASSLRTAGEQFF.

This clonotype has at least ten counts. This sequence joins TRBV12-3 or TRBV12-4 and TRBJ2-7; 9 nucleotides line up with TRBD1. This CDR3 region has 14 residues. Germline trimming cut 6 bases from V and 7 bases from J; bases unmatched to any gene: 10. The CDR3 nucleotides are TGTGCCAGCAGACCCGCCGGGACAGGGAAGGAGCAGTACTTC. The encoded protein is CASRPAGTGKEQYF.

The chain carries TRBV6-1 and TRBJ1-6, with D perhaps matching TRBD1 (6 bases). The CDR3 extends over 17 amino acids. V was shortened by 5 bases and J by 0 bases, with 14 bases between the two germline ends. Per the germline V gene, CDR1 is MNHNS and CDR2 is SASEGT. CDR3 nucleotide sequence: TGTGCCAGCAGTTGGGACACCTCTACCTCCTATAATTCACCCCTCCACTTT. Encoded protein: CASSWDTSTSYNSPLHF.

This clonotype turned up a few times. The rearrangement links TRBV27 to TRBJ1-3; D is undetermined. Germline lookup yields CDR1 MNHEY and CDR2 SMNVEV (reference sequence). The CDR3 has 14 residues. V shed 7 bases and J shed 1 base, with 11 bases lying between them. CDR3 sequence: CASKVLRSGNTIYF. Here the CDR3 DNA reads TGTGCCAGCAAGGTCTTACGATCTGGAAACACCATATATTTT.

The V and J genes are TRBV19 and TRBJ2-1; no firm D call. CDR1 and CDR2 from the germline V gene are LNHDA and SQIVND (reference sequence). The CDR3 has 12 residues. V lost 5 bases and J lost 7, with 9 bases in between. The CDR3 sequence: CASSDLGNEQFF. CDR3 bases: TGTGCCAGTAGTGACCTAGGTAATGAGCAGTTCTTC.

There are a few counts of this clonotype. The chain is built from TRBV6-1 and TRBJ2-5; possibly TRBD1 for D (5 bases). V was trimmed by 7 bases and J by 2 bases, leaving 17 bases between them. The CDR3 is 15 residues long. In germline, CDR1 is MNHNS, CDR2 SASEGT. The CDR3 DNA sequence: TGTGCCAGCACCCCCCTTGGCAGGGATCAAGAGACCCAGTACTTC. This translates into CASTPLGRDQETQYF.

The chain carries TRBV20-1 and TRBJ2-7; 8 bases fit TRBD2. Per the germline V gene, CDR1 is DFQATT and CDR2 is SNEGSKA (reference sequence). V shed 7 bases and J 2 bases; nucleotides not matched to a gene: 4. The CDR3 is 12 amino acids. CDR3 loop: CSGRGGPYEQYF. DNA for the CDR3: TGCAGTGGGCGCGGGGGGCCCTACGAGCAGTACTTC.

This clonotype was recorded at least ten times. V and J are TRBV7-2 and TRBJ2-7; 7 bases match TRBD1. V shed 0 bases and J 0 bases; nucleotides not matched to a gene: 5. Germline V gene data show CDR1 as SGHTA and CDR2 as FQGNSA. This CDR3 has 16 residues. CDR3 protein: CASSLAPGQSSYEQYF. CDR3 nucleotide sequence: TGTGCCAGCAGCTTAGCCCCGGGACAGAGCTCCTACGAGCAGTACTTC.

For this clonotype: A read error may be the cause here, since a much bigger clone is one base away. The chain uses TRBV5-1 and TRBJ2-2, with D unclear. Germline V gene sequence: CDR1 SGHRS, CDR2 YFSETQ. This CDR3 is 14 amino acids long. V was trimmed by 1 base and J by 4 bases, leaving 8 bases between them. In DNA form, the CDR3 reads TGCGCCAGCAGCTTGTTTACGATCACCGGGGAGCTGTTTTTT. This translates into CASSLFTITGELFF.